This entry lists 25 T cell receptor beta chains sequenced from one sample in a study of sequential checkpoint blockade in melanoma. Generated by immunoSEQ multiplex PCR, the TCRdb table keeps only in-frame clones and is missing some. The sample consists of approximately 21,000 clones, almost 85% of them appearing once. Treatment given: randomized to nivolumab then ipilimumab (arm A) or the reverse (arm B). Sequencing was performed on CD8+ T cells sorted from blood (inferred from file names), taken from a patient given nivolumab and ipilimumab in sequence. These receptors were taken from a human donor with melanoma.

The chain couples TRBV6-5 to TRBJ2-3; TRBD1 is a possible D gene (6 bases). Trimming removed 10 bases at V and 0 bases at J, with 11 bases between. This CDR3 is 13 amino acids long. Per the germline V gene, CDR1 is MNHEY and CDR2 is SVGAGI. This CDR3 is CAIRGTSTDTQYF. The CDR3 DNA reads TGTGCCATCAGGGGCACTAGCACAGATACGCAGTATTTT.

This clone is a singleton in its sample. This chain joins TRBV5-4 and TRBJ2-1; TRBD1 agrees at 9 bases. Germline CDR1 SGHNT, CDR2 YYREEE (reference sequence). The CDR3 spans 16 residues. The junction had 11 bases not matched to a gene; V was cut back by 2 bases and J by 8 bases. The CDR3 sequence: CASSFARGTGFDEQFF. Written as DNA, the CDR3 is TGTGCCAGCAGCTTCGCGCGCGGGACAGGGTTTGATGAGCAGTTCTTC. The full variable domain, in which reference TRBV5-4 and TRBJ2-1 provide the parts outside the CDR3, is ETGVTQSPTHLIKTRGQQVTLRCSSQSGHNTVSWYQQALGQGPQFIFQYYREEENGRGNFPPRFSGLQFPNYSSELNVNALELDDSALYLCASSFARGTGFDEQFFGPGTRLTVL.

J is TRBJ1-5 and V is TRBV18, with D uncertain. Germline V lookup: CDR1 KGHSH, CDR2 LQKENI. The CDR3 spans 14 residues. Trimming pared 0 bases from V and 7 bases from J, leaving 10 bases between. Written as DNA, the CDR3 is TGTGCCAGCTCACCACCGGGGAGCCGGCAGCCCCAGCATTTT. Translating it yields CASSPPGSRQPQHF.

V is TRBV6-1 and J is TRBJ1-5; TRBD1 matches at 7 bases. The CDR3 length is 15 residues. The trim removed 8 bases at V and 0 bases at J, leaving 7 bases unmatched. Germline V lookup: CDR1 MNHNS, CDR2 SASEGT. CDR3 amino acids: CASLGQTYSNQPQHF. The DNA for the CDR3 is TGTGCCAGCCTGGGACAGACATATAGCAATCAGCCCCAGCATTTT.

The chain uses TRBV10-3 and TRBJ2-5; 8 nucleotides align to TRBD1. Trimming at V came to 2 bases and at J to 5 bases, leaving 10 bases not matched to a gene. The germline gives CDR1 ENHRY, CDR2 SYGVKD. The CDR3 runs 16 residues. CDR3 DNA: TGTGCCATCAGTGAGCCCGGGACAGGAAGGAGGGAGACCCAGTACTTC. It translates to CAISEPGTGRRETQYF.

V gene TRBV28 combines with J gene TRBJ1-6; D ambiguous. The CDR3 is 15 residues long. Germline CDR1 and CDR2: MDHEN and SYDVKM. The ends were cut back, 4 bases at V and 6 bases at J, with 13 bases in the middle. CDR3 amino acids: CASSSPGRRNSPLHF. The CDR3 DNA is TGTGCCAGCAGTTCCCCCGGGAGGCGTAATTCACCCCTCCACTTT.

The chain couples TRBV15 to TRBJ2-5, with D possibly matching TRBD2 (5 bases). The CDR3 contains 13 residues. V was trimmed by 6 bases and J by 1 base, leaving 9 bases between them. CDR1 and CDR2 (germline): LNHNV, YYDKDF (reference sequence). The CDR3 sequence: CATRRAVQETQYF. In nucleotides, the CDR3 is TGTGCCACCAGGAGGGCGGTCCAAGAGACCCAGTACTTC.

V and J are TRBV7-2 and TRBJ1-3; D perhaps matches TRBD1 (5 bases). Germline CDR1 and CDR2: SGHTA and FQGNSA. The germline V and J ends were trimmed by 5 bases and 2 bases, with 13 bases remaining between them. This CDR3 comprises 15 residues. CDR3 nucleotides: TGTGCCAGCAGCCCCCTGGGGGGTACTGGAAACACCATATATTTT. Encoded protein: CASSPLGGTGNTIYF.

The chain joins TRBV4-2 to TRBJ1-2; D may be TRBD1 (5 bases). The CDR3 runs to 13 residues. The V end was cut by 0 bases, the J end by 8 bases, with 10 bases between. CDR1 LGHNA and CDR2 YNFKEQ come from the germline V gene. The DNA for the CDR3 is TGTGCCAGCAGCCAAGAGCAGGGTGTGGGCTACACCTTC. Protein sequence: CASSQEQGVGYTF.

The V and J genes are TRBV30 and TRBJ2-1; 7 positions match TRBD2. Germline lookup yields CDR1 GTSNPN and CDR2 SVGIG (reference sequence). Trimming cost V 1 base and J 8 bases; bases outside gene matches: 14. The CDR3 has 16 residues. Here the CDR3 DNA reads TGTGCCTGGAGTGGGGGCTGGGCTAGCGGCGACTATGAGCAGTTCTTC. Translated, it gives CAWSGGWASGDYEQFF.

The CDR3 coding sequence is TGTGCCAGCTCACCAGGGAGCTCCTACGAGCAGTACTTC. It codes for CASSPGSSYEQYF. The V call is TRBV18, the J call TRBJ2-7, with D tentatively TRBD2 (5 bases). The CDR3 extends over 13 amino acids. Germline V lookup: CDR1 KGHSH, CDR2 LQKENI. V was pared by 2 bases and J by 0 bases, with 5 bases between.

This chain joins TRBV18 and TRBJ1-3; TRBD1 is a possible D gene (5 bases). The CDR3 runs 14 residues. Germline-derived CDR1 and CDR2 are KGHSH and LQKENI. V was clipped by 6 bases and J by 0 bases, with 9 bases between them. The CDR3 protein is CASSEGLSGNTIYF. DNA for the CDR3: TGTGCCAGCTCCGAGGGACTCTCTGGAAACACCATATATTTT.

The chain uses TRBV5-4 and TRBJ2-3, with 9 bases fitting TRBD1. CDR3 length equals 16 residues. Germline V gene sequence: CDR1 SGHNT, CDR2 YYREEE (reference sequence). Losses at the gene ends were 4 bases for V and 3 bases for J; bases not matched to a gene: 9. Here the CDR3 DNA reads TGTGCCAGCAGCCGAGCCCGGGACAGGGCGACAGATACGCAGTATTTT. Translation gives CASSRARDRATDTQYF.

The CDR3 DNA reads TGTGCCAGCAGCTTACAGACAGGGCCCTACGAGCAGTACTTC. Translation: CASSLQTGPYEQYF. This chain links TRBV11-3 with TRBJ2-7; 7 positions match TRBD1. The junction had 3 bases not matched to a gene; V was cut back by 2 bases and J by 2 bases. Germline CDR1 SGHNT, CDR2 YENEEA. The CDR3 loop spans 14 amino acids. Full variable domain (rest looked up from reference TRBV11-3 and TRBJ2-7): EAGVVQSPRYKIIEKKQPVAFWCNPISGHNTLYWYLQNLGQGPELLIRYENEEAVDDSQLPKDRFSAERLKGVDSTLKIQPAELGDSAVYLCASSLQTGPYEQYFGPGTRLTVT.

The J gene is TRBJ2-7, the V gene TRBV30; D remains unclear. Germline values: CDR1 GTSNPN, CDR2 SVGIG (reference sequence). V lost 1 base and J lost 3, with 4 bases in between. This CDR3 has 11 residues. The CDR3 protein is CAWSASYEQYF. The CDR3 region has the DNA TGTGCCTGGAGTGCGAGCTACGAGCAGTACTTC.

This clone was recorded only once. The chain is built from TRBV11-3 and TRBJ2-1, with no clear D. The germline V and J ends were trimmed by 7 bases and 5 bases, with 15 bases remaining between them. Germline V gene sequence: CDR1 SGHNT, CDR2 YENEEA. The CDR3 totals 14 residues. The CDR3 sequence: CASKGGNENNEQFF. The CDR3 DNA is TGTGCCAGCAAAGGCGGAAACGAAAACAATGAGCAGTTCTTC.

The chain joins TRBV30 to TRBJ2-3, with 10 bases lining up with TRBD2. The ends lost 0 bases at V and 2 bases at J; junction bases unmatched: 2. Germline CDR1 GTSNPN, CDR2 SVGIG (reference sequence). The CDR3 consists of 15 residues. The DNA for the CDR3 is TGTGCCTGGAGTGTAGCGGGAGGGGTCACAGATACGCAGTATTTT. It translates to CAWSVAGGVTDTQYF.

This chain's CDR3 is CASSYGQLIYF. Written as DNA, the CDR3 is TGTGCCAGCAGTTACGGACAGCTAATATACTTC. V usage is TRBV6-5 and J usage is TRBJ2-5; D perhaps matches TRBD1 (6 bases). The CDR3 contains 11 residues. V lost 2 bases, J lost 14 bases, and 12 bases lay in between. Germline CDR1 and CDR2: MNHEY and SVGAGI.

V gene TRBV9 combines with J gene TRBJ2-1; TRBD2 matches 12 bases. The CDR3 contains 14 residues. J lost 7 bases, V lost 3 bases, and 2 bases had no gene match. Germline loops: CDR1 SGDLS, CDR2 YYNGEE. CDR3 sequence: CASSGTSGRNEQFF. CDR3 in DNA: TGTGCCAGCAGCGGTACTAGCGGGAGGAATGAGCAGTTCTTC.

This chain connects TRBV19 to TRBJ2-7; 7 bases map to TRBD1. The ends lost 5 bases at V and 4 bases at J; junction bases unmatched: 8. This CDR3 spans 14 amino acids. CDR1 and CDR2 (germline): LNHDA, SQIVND (reference sequence). CDR3 in DNA: TGTGCCAGTAGTCCCCGGACAGGTGGGTACGAGCAGTACTTC. This codes for CASSPRTGGYEQYF.

This clone was counted once. CDR3 nucleotide sequence: TGTGCCAGCAGCTTAGGCGCGGGAGGCCTTTACGAGCAGTACTTC. The encoded protein is CASSLGAGGLYEQYF. The J gene is TRBJ2-7, the V gene TRBV7-2; 8 bases fit TRBD2. Germline-derived CDR1 and CDR2 are SGHTA and FQGNSA. CDR3 length: 15 residues. With V trimmed by 1 base and J by 4 bases, 6 bases remained unmatched.

The sample holds a few counts of this clone. This chain uses TRBV18 with TRBJ2-1; the match to TRBD1 covers 7 bases. The CDR3 has 14 amino acids. The V gene's germline CDR1 is KGHSH and CDR2 LQKENI. Germline trimming cut 6 bases from V and 4 bases from J; bases unmatched to any gene: 6. The chain's CDR3 is CASSLGQAYNEQFF. The DNA of the CDR3 is TGTGCCAGCTCCCTCGGACAGGCATACAATGAGCAGTTCTTC.

The chain couples TRBV7-9 to TRBJ2-1; TRBD2 agrees at 8 bases. V was clipped by 2 bases and J by 8 bases; unmatched bases: 5. This CDR3 comprises 14 residues. The V gene's germline CDR1 is SEHNR and CDR2 FQNEAQ (reference sequence). The CDR3 DNA is TGTGCCAGCAGCTTAAGGGTAGCGGGATATGAGCAGTTCTTC. Encoded protein: CASSLRVAGYEQFF.

V and J are TRBV5-6 and TRBJ1-4; 7 bases are a match to TRBD1. The CDR3 spans 15 residues. J was trimmed by 8 bases and V by 4 bases; bases with no gene match: 11. Germline V CDR1 and CDR2: SGHDT, YYEEEE. CDR3 loop: CASSTRQGLREKLFF. For the CDR3, the DNA is TGTGCCAGCAGCACCCGACAGGGCTTACGAGAAAAACTGTTTTTT.

V usage is TRBV27 and J usage is TRBJ2-2; 11 positions match TRBD2. There are 17 residues in the CDR3. With 5 bases clipped from V and 7 bases from J, the junction kept 12 bases outside the gene matches. Germline CDR1 reads MNHEY; CDR2 reads SMNVEV (reference sequence). The DNA of the CDR3 is TGTGCCAGCAGTCCCCCAACTAGCGGGAGAGCTATCGGGGAGCTGTTTTTT. This codes for CASSPPTSGRAIGELFF.